This T cell receptor (beta chain) was identified during a study of CXCR3-negative and CXCR3-positive naive CD8 T cells. Naive CD8+ T lymphocytes were specified as CD45RO-CCR7+CD27+CD95-. General observations from the study: The study found that naive CXCR3-negative and CXCR3-positive cells shared TRBV-TRBJ usage, while memory cells differed. Cryopreservation partially lowered CXCR3 expression, so most assays used fresh PBMCs.

The CDR3 spans 12 residues. Per the germline V gene, CDR1 is SQVTM and CDR2 is ANQGSEA. Libraries were UMI-labeled 5' RACE TRB cDNA. TCRdb reprocessed the 5' RACE reads and reports one entry per CDR3 protein, with no DNA. This repertoire comprises 6,700 or so distinct CDR3 sequences; its ten largest clones make up roughly 1.5%. This clonotype is deemed medium-sized by its frequency. Its antigen is undetermined. The origin of this receptor is a human donor in good health. Some clones in this sample may be carry-over from other donors' samples. V is TRBV29-1 and J is TRBJ2-5; TCRdb gives TRBD2 as the D gene, but with no DNA this cannot be confirmed. Sequenced sample: naive CXCR3- CD8+ T cells from blood. Noted subset: CD45RO-CCR7+CD27+CD95- naive CD8+ T cells lacking CXCR3 (TNR3-). This CDR3 reads CSVEGQQETQYF.